The entry below describes one T cell receptor (beta chain). Its antigen remains unknown. Data came from immunoSEQ multiplex PCR; TCRdb stores just in-frame clones and leaves some out. The sample includes some 15,000 clones, around 84% of them seen just once. Stated treatment: AdE1-LMPpoly-expanded autologous EBV-specific T-cell therapy followed by anti-PD-1 nivolumab. These data come from a study of EBV T-cell therapy then PD-1 blockade in nasopharyngeal carcinoma. Trimming shortened V by 5 bases and J by 1 base, and 12 bases separated the two germline ends. The CDR3 has 15 amino acids. Germline V lookup: CDR1 LGHDT, CDR2 YNNKEL (reference sequence).

The sequence derives from a man in his forties with nasopharyngeal carcinoma. The material sequenced was CD8+ T cells from blood, taken at approximately day 100 from a patient whose treatment included autologous EBV-specific T cells and nivolumab. This rearrangement joins TRBV3-1 (or the pseudogene TRBV3-2) to TRBJ1-5; D may be TRBD1 (6 bases). The CDR3 loop is CASSKRQDSNQPQHF. CDR3 DNA sequence: TGTGCCAGCAGCAAACGACAGGACAGCAATCAGCCCCAGCATTTT.